The clone carrying this T cell receptor (beta chain) came up once. Its cognate antigen is unknown. V was clipped by 6 bases and J by 12 bases, with 20 bases between them. This CDR3 spans 12 amino acids. The germline CDR1 and CDR2 sequences are SQVTM and ANQGSEA. The PCR was carried out with 60 Vbeta primers and 13 Jbeta primers. The repertoire was sequenced with immunoSEQ multiplex PCR; TCRdb's copy has only in-frame clones and lacks some. The sample yields 270,000 or so clones, roughly 88% seen once. This sample stems from a study of cytomegalovirus exposure and HLA in healthy donors. Study results and caveats: Previously analyzed data showed that most TCR beta V segments were productive at a frequency of about 87% or about 30%. In vitro testing confirmed three CMV-associated chains as specific for CMV antigens.

Sequencing was done on a sample of PBMCs. V gene TRBV29-1 combines with J gene TRBJ1-1; possibly TRBD1 for D (5 bases). The origin of this receptor is a man aged 35-49 years in good health and CMV-seropositive. This chain's CDR3 is CSVRQGEAGTFF. In DNA, the CDR3 is TGCAGCGTGCGTCAGGGTGAGGCGGGGACTTTCTTT.